One and the same sample provided the 9 T cell receptor beta chains below, sequenced in a study of Ad26.COV2.S vaccination and SARS-CoV-2 variants (dated by TCRdb to the early 2020s). The method was the immunoSEQ multiplex PCR assay. TCRdb's version of the immuneACCESS table is confined to in-frame rearrangements and falls short of the full clone set. An unresolved V gene accounts for under half of the shortfall where checked; the remainder is of unknown origin. The sample table holds about 440,000 clones, of which 87% were seen once. 10% to 15% of the sample is held by the ten biggest clonotypes. This specimen's treatment or condition label, per the study, means: some 20 received Ad26.COV2.S at low or high dose, single or two shots; several received placebo; per-sample allocation not given. Repertoires of vaccine and placebo recipients were sequenced from samples taken on day 63 after the first injection.

Sequenced here: peripheral blood, sampled in a trial of Ad26.COV2.S vaccine versus placebo. Receptors originate from a person between 18 and 65 years old who received the Ad26.COV2.S COVID-19 vaccine or a placebo.

The sample holds one count of this clone. The genes are TRBV5-1 and TRBJ1-2, with a tentative D call TRBD1 (5 bases). Germline lookup yields CDR1 SGHRS and CDR2 YFSETQ. V gave up 4 bases and J gave up 6 bases, with 13 bases separating them. The CDR3 is 13 amino acids. The CDR3 spells CASSSQPRDGYTF. CDR3 coding DNA: TGCGCCAGCAGCAGCCAGCCCAGGGATGGCTACACCTTC. The whole variable domain, remainder taken from reference TRBV5-1 and TRBJ1-2, is KAGVTQTPRYLIKTRGQQVTLSCSPISGHRSVSWYQQTPGQGLQFLFEYFSETQRNKGNFPGRFSGRQFSNSRSEMNVSTLELGDSALYLCASSSQPRDGYTFGSGTRLTVV.

This clone has a single count. The J gene is TRBJ1-5, the V gene TRBV28; 7 nucleotides align to TRBD1. CDR3 size: 14 residues. J was trimmed by 4 bases and V by 2 bases; bases with no gene match: 2. CDR1 and CDR2 from the germline V gene are MDHEN and SYDVKM. Here the CDR3 reads CASSLGQVNQPQHF. DNA for the CDR3: TGTGCCAGCAGTTTAGGACAGGTTAATCAGCCCCAGCATTTT.

V and J are TRBV28 and TRBJ1-2, with 7 bases fitting TRBD1. In germline, CDR1 is MDHEN, CDR2 SYDVKM. The CDR3 extends over 14 amino acids. Losses at the gene ends were 5 bases for V and 3 bases for J; bases not matched to a gene: 6. The CDR3 is CASSSEQGDYGYTF. In DNA form, the CDR3 reads TGTGCCAGCAGTAGCGAGCAGGGGGACTATGGCTACACCTTC.

This chain uses TRBV11-3 with TRBJ2-3; D not resolved. The CDR3 is 15 amino acids. CDR1 is SGHNT, CDR2 YENEEA, per germline. V dropped 5 bases and J dropped 7 bases, with 19 bases sitting between them. Here the CDR3 reads CASSLTKQRAYTQYF. Here the CDR3 DNA reads TGTGCCAGCAGCCTCACGAAACAGAGAGCTTATACGCAGTATTTT.

The V and J genes are TRBV7-2 and TRBJ1-5; perhaps TRBD1 as D (5 bases). V lost 5 bases and J 7 bases, leaving 15 bases between the germline ends. The CDR3 loop spans 14 amino acids. Germline V gene lookup returns CDR1 SGHTA and CDR2 FQGNSA. CDR3 sequence (DNA): TGTGCCAGCAGCCAAGGGGTCTCGGGGCAGCCCCAGCATTTT. This translates into CASSQGVSGQPQHF.

V usage is TRBV28 and J usage is TRBJ1-2; tentatively, D is TRBD1 (5 bases). The CDR3 covers 14 residues. V lost 6 bases, J lost 7 bases, and 18 bases lay in between. CDR1 and CDR2 (germline): MDHEN, SYDVKM. Written as DNA, the CDR3 is TGTGCCAGCAGCCTCCGGGGCCTGGGAGCTGGCTACACCTTC. Protein product: CASSLRGLGAGYTF.

This chain uses TRBV29-1 with TRBJ2-1, with TRBD1 matching 8 bases. V lost 8 bases and J lost 8; bases outside the gene matches: 14. The CDR3 contains 14 residues. Per germline, CDR1 SQVTM and CDR2 ANQGSEA. Here the CDR3 reads CSTGTGSGIHEQFF. The CDR3 region has the DNA TGCAGCACAGGGACAGGATCAGGGATCCATGAGCAGTTCTTC.

The chain has TRBV12-3 or TRBV12-4 and TRBJ2-7; D uncertain. V shed 5 bases and J shed 3 bases, with 8 bases lying between them. This CDR3 contains 12 residues. The CDR3 DNA follows: TGTGCCAGCAGTGTAACCAACTACGAGCAGTACTTC. The encoded protein is CASSVTNYEQYF.

CDR3 in DNA: TGTGCCACCAGCAGAGTAAGCCGGAACACTGAAGCTTTCTTT. It encodes CATSRVSRNTEAFF. This chain joins TRBV15 and TRBJ1-1; the D is unclear. Trimming stripped 1 base from V and 1 base from J, with 7 bases between. CDR1 and CDR2 from the germline V gene are LNHNV and YYDKDF (reference sequence). The length of the CDR3 is 14 residues. The full variable domain, completed using reference TRBV15 and TRBJ1-1, is DAMVIQNPRYQVTQFGKPVTLSCSQTLNHNVMYWYQQKSSQAPKLLFHYYDKDFNNEADTPDNFQSRRPNTSFCFLDIRSPGLGDTAMYLCATSRVSRNTEAFFGQGTRLTVV.